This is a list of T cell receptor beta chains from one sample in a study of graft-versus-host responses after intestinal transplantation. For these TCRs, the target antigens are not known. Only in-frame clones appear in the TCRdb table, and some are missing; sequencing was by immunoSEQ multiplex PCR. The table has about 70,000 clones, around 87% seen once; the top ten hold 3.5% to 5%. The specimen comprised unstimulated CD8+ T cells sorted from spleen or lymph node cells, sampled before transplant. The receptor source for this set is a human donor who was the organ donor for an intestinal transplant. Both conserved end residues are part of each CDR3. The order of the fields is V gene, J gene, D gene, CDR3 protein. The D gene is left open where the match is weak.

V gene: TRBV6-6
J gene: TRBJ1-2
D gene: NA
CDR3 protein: CASSYSAPNYGYTF

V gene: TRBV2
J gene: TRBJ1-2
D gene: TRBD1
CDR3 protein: CASSPGTGGYGYTF

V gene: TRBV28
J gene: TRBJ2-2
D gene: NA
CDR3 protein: CASSSQGGYTGELFF

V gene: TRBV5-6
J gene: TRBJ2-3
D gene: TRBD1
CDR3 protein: CASSWDRVPDTQYF

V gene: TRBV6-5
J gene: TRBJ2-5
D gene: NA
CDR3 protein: CASRGVTREETQYF

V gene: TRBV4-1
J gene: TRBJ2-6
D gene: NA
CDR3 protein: CASSQGTGANVLTF

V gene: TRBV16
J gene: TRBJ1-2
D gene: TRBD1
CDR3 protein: CASSHKWDRGNYGYTF

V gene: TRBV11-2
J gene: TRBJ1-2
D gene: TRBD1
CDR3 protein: CASSSATTGTDGYTF

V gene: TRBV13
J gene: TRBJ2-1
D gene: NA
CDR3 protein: CASNNRDILYNEQFF

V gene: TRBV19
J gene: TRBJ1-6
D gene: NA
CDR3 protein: CASSSGLESPLHF

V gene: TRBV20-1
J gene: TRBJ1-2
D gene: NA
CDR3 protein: CSAVRAGYTF

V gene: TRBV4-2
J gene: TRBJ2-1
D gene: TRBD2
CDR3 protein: CASSRELAGGANEQFF

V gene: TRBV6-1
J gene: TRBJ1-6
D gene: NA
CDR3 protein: CASSEARSGGMSPLHF

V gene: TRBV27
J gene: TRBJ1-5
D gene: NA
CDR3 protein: CASSQSEMGPQHF

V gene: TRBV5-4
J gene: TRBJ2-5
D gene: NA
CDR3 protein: CASSSTLRGAFLETQYF

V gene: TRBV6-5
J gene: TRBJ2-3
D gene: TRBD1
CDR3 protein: CASSYGTGGTDTQYF

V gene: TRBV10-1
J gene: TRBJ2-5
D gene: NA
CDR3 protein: CASSDLVTTSETQYF

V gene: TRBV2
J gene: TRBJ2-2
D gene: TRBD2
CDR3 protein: CASSAAGGSHYTGELFF

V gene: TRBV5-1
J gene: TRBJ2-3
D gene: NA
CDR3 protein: CASSLGETDTQYF

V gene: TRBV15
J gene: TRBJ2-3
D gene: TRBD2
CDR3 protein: CATSRDWLAGEVVSTDTQYF

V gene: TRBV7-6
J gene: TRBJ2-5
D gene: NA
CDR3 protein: CASSLGTRETQYF

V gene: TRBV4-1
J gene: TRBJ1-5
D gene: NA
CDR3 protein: CASSQEGARGNQPQHF

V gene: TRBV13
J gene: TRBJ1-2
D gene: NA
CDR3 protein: CASSLGGANYGYTF

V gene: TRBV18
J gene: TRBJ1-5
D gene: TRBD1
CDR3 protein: CASPGTGSHQPQHF

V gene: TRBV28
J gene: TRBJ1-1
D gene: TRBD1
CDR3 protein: CASSFIGTGKNTEAFF

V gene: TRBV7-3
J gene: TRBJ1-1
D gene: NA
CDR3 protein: CASSPLTSGTEAFF

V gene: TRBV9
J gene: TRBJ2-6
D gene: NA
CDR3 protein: CASSQRFSGANVLTF

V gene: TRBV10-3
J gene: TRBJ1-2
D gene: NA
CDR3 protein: CAISETDRPQIYGYTF

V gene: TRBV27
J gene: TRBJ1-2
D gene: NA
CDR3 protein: CASFGVPEGYTF

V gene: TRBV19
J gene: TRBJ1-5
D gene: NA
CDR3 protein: CASSIGDNYSNQPQHF

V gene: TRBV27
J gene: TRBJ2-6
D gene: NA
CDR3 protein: CASSLVYSGANVLTF

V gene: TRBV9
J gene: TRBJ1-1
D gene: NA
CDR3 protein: CASSSGTHTEAFF